The clone carrying this TCR beta chain came up once. Its specificity is unknown. Germline CDR1 and CDR2: SGHDT and YYEEEE. CDR3 length: 19 residues. Losses at the gene ends were 4 bases for V and 0 bases for J; bases not matched to a gene: 17. The entry originates in a study of cytomegalovirus exposure and HLA in healthy donors. Findings of the study overall: DRB1 showed the most TCR associations and HLA-C the fewest in a later analysis, as rates varied by HLA locus. Solely CMV serostatus was available to characterize immune exposure. Later analysis associated a missense DCLRE1C variant with TCR beta V- and J-gene trimming.

The PCR employed 60 Vbeta primers together with 13 Jbeta primers. The assay was immunoSEQ multiplex PCR, and TCRdb's table has in-frame clones only and misses some. The sample contains 70,000 to 90,000 clones, about 75% of which appear only once. Sequencing was done on a sample of PBMCs. The sequence was collected from a man aged 35 to 55 in good health and CMV-seronegative. The chain joins TRBV5-6 to TRBJ2-3; 7 positions match TRBD2. CDR3 nucleotides: TGTGCCAGCAGCCCGGGAGGAGGATTGGCTTTAGCTAGCACAGATACGCAGTATTTT. Protein product: CASSPGGGLALASTDTQYF.